The rows below give T cell receptor beta chains drawn from one sample of a study of blood T cell repertoires in COVID-19. The assay was immunoSEQ multiplex PCR, and TCRdb's table has in-frame clones only and misses some. The sample shows around 200,000 clones, 65% to 90% of them seen only once. What was sequenced was peripheral blood. All receptors come from a man aged 50 or older with acute or convalescent COVID-19. The CDR3 runs from the conserved cysteine through the conserved F or W.

j_call | cdr3_length | v_call | cdr3_aa
TRBJ1-1 | 14 | TRBV7-9 | CASSHPRDIYEAFF
TRBJ2-5 | 16 | TRBV19 | CASSQTSGGLQETQYF
TRBJ2-7 | 15 | TRBV9 | CASSPGDRSSYEQYF
TRBJ1-2 | 16 | TRBV7-2 | CASSPVPGTGPYGYTF
TRBJ1-3 | 16 | TRBV5-6 | CASSSTGTGVGNTIYF
TRBJ2-1 | 19 | TRBV5-4 | CASSLGSPGLAGGLHEQFF
TRBJ2-5 | 14 | TRBV18 | CASSPRGTPETQYF
TRBJ2-5 | 15 | TRBV5-1 | CASSLFGTGEETQYF
TRBJ1-3 | 12 | TRBV12-3/TRBV12-4 | CASSLITDTIYF
TRBJ1-4 | 15 | TRBV7-9 | CASSLGRRANEKLFF
TRBJ1-4 | 13 | TRBV10-3 | CAISVQGGEKLFF
TRBJ2-5 | 13 | TRBV11-2 | CASSLSGKETQYF
TRBJ2-1 | 16 | TRBV9 | CASSKGQGIGKGEQFF
TRBJ2-7 | 13 | TRBV10-2 | CASSPAGAYEQYF
TRBJ2-7 | 13 | TRBV6-5 | CATGDFLFYEQYF
TRBJ1-1 | 18 | TRBV18 | CASSPMRGGISMNTEAFF
TRBJ2-3 | 15 | TRBV29-1 | CSVGVGQGIPDTQYF
TRBJ2-7 | 14 | TRBV7-2 | CASSSDRGRYEQYF
TRBJ1-3 | 16 | TRBV10-3 | CAISESEAISGNTIYF
TRBJ1-4 | 16 | TRBV9 | CASSAQGFATNEKLFF
TRBJ1-2 | 15 | TRBV10-3 | CAISESGLRSYGYTF
TRBJ2-7 | 16 | TRBV14 | CASSQGGAGIPYEQYF
TRBJ2-1 | 15 | TRBV23-1 | CASSQRVARLNEQFF
TRBJ1-1 | 14 | TRBV5-1 | CASSLGQRDTEAFF
TRBJ2-3 | 15 | TRBV29-1 | CSVEDFTSVSDTQYF
TRBJ1-2 | 16 | TRBV6-1 | CASSGGHPDANYGYTF
TRBJ1-5 | 18 | TRBV19 | CASSIGTGRVRVAQPQHF
TRBJ2-1 | 16 | TRBV6-6 | CASKDRRSSSYNEQFF
TRBJ1-5 | 16 | TRBV7-8 | CASSPRRDSLNQPQHF
TRBJ1-1 | 12 | TRBV2 | CASMTTRGEAFF
TRBJ1-6 | 14 | TRBV6-5 | CASMQGSYNSPLHF
TRBJ2-7 | 16 | TRBV11-2 | CASSALQGAFSYEQYF
TRBJ1-5 | 15 | TRBV18 | CASSQDRGFLLPQHF
TRBJ1-3 | 16 | TRBV18 | CASPASGGRSGNTIYF
TRBJ1-5 | 14 | TRBV19 | CASSILDTNQPQHF
TRBJ2-3 | 15 | TRBV5-1 | CASSPTGDFTDTQYF
TRBJ1-6 | 14 | TRBV7-3 | CASSLGASGSPLHF